These 15 T cell receptor beta chains were sequenced from one sample in a study of T cells in localized non-small cell lung cancer. The method was immunoSEQ multiplex PCR; TCRdb's version includes in-frame clones alone and lacks a portion of them. Counted here are 70,000 to 100,000 clones, around 84% occurring once; the ten biggest clones make up approximately 9.7%. This specimen was peripheral blood, taken before any cancer treatment. These receptors all stem from a female donor aged 60 or older with stage I lung adenocarcinoma.

This chain uses TRBV9 with TRBJ2-7, with D possibly called TRBD1 or TRBD2 (5 bases each). This CDR3 has 15 amino acids. Germline values: CDR1 SGDLS, CDR2 YYNGEE. Trimming pared 3 bases from V and 5 bases from J, leaving 18 bases between. Written as DNA, the CDR3 is TGTGCCAGCAGCGCGGCCCCCGTTTCGGGGCACGAGCAGTACTTC. Translated, it gives CASSAAPVSGHEQYF. Full variable domain (missing parts from reference TRBV9 and TRBJ2-7): DSGVTQTPKHLITATGQRVTLRCSPRSGDLSVYWYQQSLDQGLQFLIQYYNGEERAKGNILERFSAQQFPDLHSELNLSSLELGDSALYFCASSAAPVSGHEQYFGPGTRLTVT.

The chain joins TRBV2 to TRBJ1-2, with 10 bases identical to TRBD1. CDR1 and CDR2 from the germline V gene are SNHLY and FYNNEI. CDR3 length equals 15 residues. Trimming removed 4 bases from V and 8 bases from J; junction bases left unmatched: 10. CDR3 nucleotides: TGTGCCAGCAGTGGATACCAGACAGGGGGCGAAGGCTACACCTTC. Its translation: CASSGYQTGGEGYTF.

This clone came up a few times. V and J are TRBV6-5 and TRBJ1-2, with 10 bases aligning to TRBD1. The CDR3 has 14 amino acids. The germline gives CDR1 MNHEY, CDR2 SVGAGI. J lost 8 bases, V lost 3 bases, and 6 bases had no gene match. CDR3 nucleotides: TGTGCCAGCAGTTATGGGACAGGGGTGGAGGGCTACACCTTC. The encoded protein is CASSYGTGVEGYTF.

This clone was detected once. The V and J genes are TRBV2 and TRBJ1-2, with TRBD1 matching over 7 bases. J gave up 4 bases and V 5 bases, and 7 bases lay outside the gene matches. Germline CDR1 is SNHLY and CDR2 is FYNNEI. The CDR3 sequence is 14 residues long. The CDR3 region has the DNA TGTGCCAGCAGTACAGGGGCTAGGGGCTATGGCTACACCTTC. This sequence encodes CASSTGARGYGYTF.

This chain joins TRBV29-1 and TRBJ2-5; 8 nucleotides align to TRBD2. Germline lookup yields CDR1 SQVTM and CDR2 ANQGSEA. The CDR3 spans 14 residues. J lost 0 bases, V lost 7 bases, and 7 bases had no gene match. CDR3 coding DNA: TGCAGCGCACGGACGGGGGGGTACCAAGAGACCCAGTACTTC. Translated: CSARTGGYQETQYF.

The chain couples TRBV28 to TRBJ1-1, with 9 positions matching TRBD1. Germline CDR1 MDHEN, CDR2 SYDVKM. V shed 6 bases, J shed 0 bases, and the junction held 5 bases outside the gene matches. The CDR3 totals 15 residues. The CDR3 protein is CASSGTGRLNTEAFF. The CDR3 DNA reads TGTGCCAGCAGCGGGACAGGGCGCCTGAACACTGAAGCTTTCTTT. The full variable domain, in which reference TRBV28 and TRBJ1-1 provide the parts outside the CDR3, is DVKVTQSSRYLVKRTGEKVFLECVQDMDHENMFWYRQDPGLGLRLIYFSYDVKMKEKGDIPEGYSVSREKKERFSLILESASTNQTSMYLCASSGTGRLNTEAFFGQGTRLTVV.

The V call is TRBV19, the J call TRBJ1-5; 10 nucleotides align to TRBD1. This CDR3 is 16 amino acids long. Germline CDR1 reads LNHDA; CDR2 reads SQIVND (reference sequence). With 0 bases clipped from V and 6 bases from J, the junction kept 5 bases outside the gene matches. CDR3 region: CASSIERTGGTQPQHF. For the CDR3, the DNA is TGTGCCAGTAGTATAGAGAGGACAGGGGGGACTCAGCCCCAGCATTTT.

About this clone: Its ends do not fully match the called genes, so a read error is possible. The chain has TRBV5-1 and TRBJ2-3; TRBD1 matches 9 bases. The germline V gene has CDR1 SGHRS and CDR2 YFSETQ. The CDR3 contains 16 residues. CDR3 nucleotides: TGTGCCAGCAGCTCCTGGACAGGGGCACCAACAGATACGCAGTATTTT. Translation: CASSSWTGAPTDTQYF. Supplemented by reference TRBV5-1 and TRBJ2-3, the full variable domain reads KAGVTQTPRYLIKTRGQQVTLSCSPISGHRSVSWYQQTPGQGLQFLFEYFSETQRNKGNFPGRFSGRQFSNSRSEMNVSTLELGDSALYLCASSSWTGAPTDTQYFGPGTRLTVL.

The chain uses TRBV7-2 and TRBJ2-2; TRBD2 agrees at 12 bases. V lost 5 bases and J lost 8; bases outside the gene matches: 9. The germline V gene encodes CDR1 SGHTA and CDR2 FQGNSA. This CDR3 is built from 16 residues. DNA for the CDR3: TGTGCCAGCAGCCGCTCCCTAGCGGGGGGGCCAGGGGAGCTGTTTTTT. Its protein product is CASSRSLAGGPGELFF.

This clone was picked up a small number of times. The rearrangement joins TRBV30 to TRBJ2-7, with a tentative D call TRBD1 (5 bases). In germline, CDR1 is GTSNPN, CDR2 SVGIG (reference sequence). V was trimmed by 0 bases and J by 2 bases, leaving 5 bases between them. The CDR3 covers 12 residues. The CDR3 sequence: CAWSVGPYEQYF. CDR3 sequence (DNA): TGTGCCTGGAGTGTGGGGCCCTACGAGCAGTACTTC. Drawing the rest from reference TRBV30 and TRBJ2-7, the complete variable domain is SQTIHQWPATLVQPVGSPLSLECTVEGTSNPNLYWYRQAAGRGLQLLFYSVGIGQISSEVPQNLSASRPQDRQFILSSKKLLLSDSGFYLCAWSVGPYEQYFGPGTRLTVT.

The J gene is TRBJ1-2, the V gene TRBV6-4; maybe TRBD1 (5 bases). The CDR3 sequence is 13 residues long. Looked up from germline, CDR1 is MRHNA and CDR2 is SNTAGT. V lost 5 bases, J lost 2 bases, and 9 bases lay in between. The CDR3 DNA reads as TGTGCCAGCAGTCCGGGGGTCAACTATGGCTACACCTTC. Its translation is CASSPGVNYGYTF.

This rearrangement joins TRBV19 to TRBJ1-1; the match to TRBD1 covers 8 bases. After removal of 1 base from V and 6 bases from J, the junction contained 4 bases not matched to a gene. CDR3 length: 14 amino acids. Germline CDR1 reads LNHDA; CDR2 reads SQIVND (reference sequence). In DNA form, the CDR3 reads TGTGCCAGTAGTATAGGGACAGGGTTTGCTGAAGCTTTCTTT. This encodes CASSIGTGFAEAFF.

The chain employs TRBV19 and TRBJ2-7; D unresolved. With 8 bases removed from V and 5 bases from J, the gap between germline ends came to 10 bases. The CDR3 is 11 residues long. Germline CDR1 is LNHDA and CDR2 is SQIVND (reference sequence). DNA for the CDR3: TGTGCCAGTTCGACAAGGGACGAGCAGTACTTC. Its translation: CASSTRDEQYF.

The J gene is TRBJ1-1, the V gene TRBV6-5; D unclear. The CDR3 extends over 12 amino acids. The ends were cut back, 6 bases at V and 2 bases at J, with 7 bases in the middle. The germline V gene has CDR1 MNHEY and CDR2 SVGAGI. The CDR3 DNA is TGTGCCAGCAGCTCAGTAAACACTGAAGCTTTCTTT. Protein product: CASSSVNTEAFF.

This chain uses TRBV28 with TRBJ2-1, with TRBD2 matching over 15 bases. Germline V gene sequence: CDR1 MDHEN, CDR2 SYDVKM. J gave up 3 bases and V 6 bases, and 3 bases lay outside the gene matches. The CDR3 runs to 16 residues. This chain's CDR3 is CASSGLAGGNYNEQFF. The CDR3, as DNA: TGTGCCAGCAGCGGACTAGCGGGAGGGAACTACAATGAGCAGTTCTTC.